Described below is a single T cell receptor beta chain sequence and its context. This entry comes from a study of T cell changes during pregnancy in multiple sclerosis. V was cut by 4 bases and J by 8 bases, with 17 bases left in between. Germline CDR1 and CDR2: MGHDK and SYGVNS. CDR3 size: 14 residues. Using immunoSEQ multiplex PCR, the repertoire was profiled, and TCRdb retains in-frame clones only, with some absent. The sample includes 80,000 to 130,000 clones, 90% to 95% seen only once; the top ten take 1% to 1.5%. The sample here was peripheral blood, taken in the second trimester of pregnancy. This clonotype originated in a female donor with multiple sclerosis, enrolled in a pregnancy study. The rearrangement uses TRBV25-1 and TRBJ1-2, with unresolved D. CDR3 in amino acids: CASSARGGSSGYTF. CDR3 nucleotide sequence: TGTGCCAGCAGTGCCCGGGGAGGTAGTAGCGGCTACACCTTC.